A single sample gave rise to the 21 T cell receptor beta chains below, sequenced in a study of T-cell memory formation after mild COVID-19. One entry per CDR3 protein results from TCRdb running MiXCR on the 5' RACE reads. In the table there are roughly 170,000 distinct CDR3 sequences, about 18% of which are singletons. The source material was PBMCs or a T cell subset sorted from them (not recorded which). The source is a man younger than 35 who had mild COVID-19 (a few samples of this study predate the infection). Cell type and time point are not known.

This clonotype was seen at least ten times. V gene TRBV5-6 combines with J gene TRBJ2-5; D remains unclear. V was cut by 0 bases and J by 3 bases, with 9 bases left in between. Per germline, CDR1 SGHDT and CDR2 YYEEEE. The CDR3 length is 14 residues. The CDR3 DNA sequence: TGTGCCAGCAGCTTGGCGGGCCCCAAAGAGACCCAGTACTTC. Its protein product is CASSLAGPKETQYF.

As regards this clonotype: A read error is possible here, since a much larger clone lies one base away. V usage is TRBV11-2 and J usage is TRBJ1-1; D is uncertain. This CDR3 has 13 amino acids. The V end was cut by 2 bases, the J end by 3 bases, with 7 bases between. The germline V gene encodes CDR1 SGHAT and CDR2 FQNNGV. CDR3 sequence: CASSLTMDTEAFF. CDR3 nucleotide sequence: TGTGCCAGCAGCTTAACCATGGACACTGAAGCTTTCTTT.

This chain joins TRBV4-2 and TRBJ1-5, with D hard to call. CDR1 is LGHNA, CDR2 YNFKEQ, per germline. This CDR3 is 13 amino acids long. The V and J ends lost 0 bases and 7 bases respectively, with 7 bases between them. The CDR3 DNA reads TGTGCCAGCAGCCAAGACTGGAAACAGCCCCAGCATTTT. As protein: CASSQDWKQPQHF.

J is TRBJ1-5 and V is TRBV12-3 or TRBV12-4, with 10 bases fitting TRBD1. The V gene end was trimmed by 6 bases and the J gene end by 6 bases; junction bases not matched to a gene: 5. The length of the CDR3 is 14 residues. Here the CDR3 DNA reads TGTGCCAGCAGAGGACAGGGGGATAGTCAGCCCCAGCATTTT. Translating gives CASRGQGDSQPQHF.

The V call is TRBV2, the J call TRBJ1-6; D is uncertain. Germline V gene data show CDR1 as SNHLY and CDR2 as FYNNEI. V lost 10 bases, J lost 5 bases, and 9 bases lay in between. The CDR3 spans 12 residues. CDR3 in DNA: TGTGCCACCGCTCAAGATAATTCACCCCTCCACTTT. Protein: CATAQDNSPLHF. The whole variable domain, remainder taken from reference TRBV2 and TRBJ1-6, is EPEVTQTPSHQVTQMGQEVILRCVPISNHLYFYWYRQILGQKVEFLVSFYNNEISEKSEIFDDQFSVERPDGSNFTLKIRSTKLEDSAMYFCATAQDNSPLHFGNGTRLTVT.

This clonotype has just a few counts. This chain joins TRBV4-1 and TRBJ2-5, with 7 nucleotides matching TRBD1. CDR3 length: 15 amino acids. Per germline, CDR1 MGHRA and CDR2 YSYEKL. V lost 4 bases to trimming and J lost 0 bases; unmatched junction nucleotides: 5. Here the CDR3 reads CASSRGGYYQETQYF. The DNA of the CDR3 is TGCGCCAGCAGCCGAGGGGGCTACTACCAAGAGACCCAGTACTTC.

This sequence joins TRBV7-2 and TRBJ1-1; unclear D gene. Trimming took off 2 bases at V and 1 base at J, with 5 bases between the two ends. The germline V gene has CDR1 SGHTA and CDR2 FQGNSA. The length of the CDR3 is 13 residues. The chain's CDR3 is CASSLMKNTEAFF. In nucleotides, the CDR3 is TGTGCCAGCAGCTTAATGAAGAACACTGAAGCTTTCTTT.

At least ten counts were recorded for this clonotype. The chain combines TRBV7-2 with TRBJ2-1; D is undetermined. The CDR3 extends over 11 amino acids. The germline V gene encodes CDR1 SGHTA and CDR2 FQGNSA. Trimming left V 5 bases short and J 4 bases short, with 3 bases between. CDR3 protein: CASSPYNEQFF. In DNA, the CDR3 is TGTGCCAGCAGCCCTTACAATGAGCAGTTCTTC. Based on the CDR3 plus reference TRBV7-2 and TRBJ2-1, the full variable domain is GAGVSQSPSNKVTEKGKDVELRCDPISGHTALYWYRQSLGQGLEFLIYFQGNSAPDKSGLPSDRFSAERTGGSVSTLTIQRTQQEDSAVYLCASSPYNEQFFGPGTRLTVL.

J is TRBJ2-6 and V is TRBV20-1; perhaps TRBD2 as D (6 bases). The V end was cut by 0 bases, the J end by 0 bases, with 12 bases between. The CDR3 totals 17 residues. Germline V gives CDR1 DFQATT, CDR2 SNEGSKA (reference sequence). As DNA, the CDR3 is TGCAGTGCTAGAGATGACGGCGGGGCCTCTGGGGCCAACGTCCTGACTTTC. Amino acids: CSARDDGGASGANVLTF.

V gene TRBV20-1 combines with J gene TRBJ2-3, with 7 positions matching TRBD1. J was trimmed by 6 bases and V by 5 bases; bases with no gene match: 14. Germline CDR1 reads DFQATT; CDR2 reads SNEGSKA (reference sequence). The CDR3 contains 15 residues. The CDR3 nucleotides read TGCAGTGCTCCGGCATTAGGGGGCGCAGGGGATACGCAGTATTTT. Its protein product is CSAPALGGAGDTQYF.

This chain joins TRBV4-3 and TRBJ2-3; 7 bases agree with TRBD2. In germline, CDR1 is LGHNA, CDR2 YSLEER. CDR3 length: 17 amino acids. V was clipped by 0 bases and J by 3 bases; unmatched bases: 9. The CDR3 loop reads CASSQDRSGLHTDTQYF. DNA for the CDR3: TGCGCCAGCAGCCAAGATAGGTCGGGACTACATACAGATACGCAGTATTTT.

This clonotype was counted a few times. The chain recombines TRBV12-3 or TRBV12-4 with TRBJ1-2; D ambiguous. The CDR3 consists of 12 residues. Deletions cut 7 bases from V and 4 bases from J, with 10 bases between. The CDR3 loop reads CASTRPSYGYTF. For the CDR3, the DNA is TGTGCCAGCACCCGACCTAGCTATGGCTACACCTTC.

A few counts support this clonotype. The chain employs TRBV12-3 or TRBV12-4 and TRBJ2-7; the D is unclear. Trimming removed 6 bases from V and 5 bases from J, with 14 bases in between. CDR3 size: 13 residues. The CDR3 DNA sequence: TGTGCCAGCAGCCGGCCGCTGGTCGACGAGCAGTACTTC. Its protein product is CASSRPLVDEQYF.

Only a few counts were recorded for this clonotype. CDR3 in DNA: TGTGCCAGCAGTCCCCGTGGAGCGAAATTCTCTGGAAACACCATATATTTT. Its translation: CASSPRGAKFSGNTIYF. The chain links TRBV6-5 to TRBJ1-3; no reliable D call. Trimming cost V 5 bases and J 0 bases, with 17 bases left between them. The V gene's germline CDR1 is MNHEY and CDR2 SVGAGI. The CDR3 is 17 amino acids.

This clonotype was seen a few times. The chain combines TRBV6-5 with TRBJ2-1; D remains ambiguous. The length of the CDR3 is 14 residues. The germline V and J ends were trimmed by 0 bases and 6 bases, with 9 bases remaining between them. CDR1 MNHEY and CDR2 SVGAGI come from the germline V gene. The CDR3 region has the DNA TGTGCCAGCAGTTACTCTCTGTGGGTCAATGAGCAGTTCTTC. This codes for CASSYSLWVNEQFF.

The chain uses TRBV7-2 and TRBJ1-6; D unclear. The CDR3 is made up of 13 amino acids. Germline V gene lookup returns CDR1 SGHTA and CDR2 FQGNSA. V was cut by 6 bases and J by 7 bases, with 10 bases left in between. CDR3 DNA: TGTGCCAGCAGATCAGAAGCGAATTCACCCCTCCACTTT. Encoded protein: CASRSEANSPLHF. Full variable domain (missing parts from reference TRBV7-2 and TRBJ1-6): GAGVSQSPSNKVTEKGKDVELRCDPISGHTALYWYRQSLGQGLEFLIYFQGNSAPDKSGLPSDRFSAERTGGSVSTLTIQRTQQEDSAVYLCASRSEANSPLHFGNGTRLTVT.

The genes are TRBV7-6 and TRBJ2-6; tentatively, D is TRBD2 (7 bases). The length of the CDR3 is 17 residues. The germline V gene has CDR1 SGHVS and CDR2 FNYEAQ. V shed 2 bases and J shed 1 base, with 12 bases lying between them. In DNA, the CDR3 is TGTGCCAGCAGCTTATCGGGGGGCGCGTCTGGGGCCAACGTCCTGACTTTC. It codes for CASSLSGGASGANVLTF. Full variable domain (outside the CDR3, taken from reference TRBV7-6 and TRBJ2-6): GAGVSQSPRYKVTKRGQDVALRCDPISGHVSLYWYRQALGQGPEFLTYFNYEAQQDKSGLPNDRFSAERPEGSISTLTIQRTEQRDSAMYRCASSLSGGASGANVLTFGAGSRLTVL.

J is TRBJ2-7 and V is TRBV4-3; D gene unclear. Trimming shortened V by 0 bases and J by 1 base, and 10 bases separated the two germline ends. Germline lookup yields CDR1 LGHNA and CDR2 YSLEER. This CDR3 comprises 15 residues. CDR3 residues: CASSQEIVESYEQYF. As DNA, the CDR3 is TGCGCCAGCAGCCAAGAGATTGTGGAGTCCTACGAGCAGTACTTC.

This sequence joins TRBV12-3 or TRBV12-4 and TRBJ2-3; 8 bases fit TRBD2. The trim removed 8 bases at V and 7 bases at J, leaving 14 bases unmatched. The CDR3 has 15 residues. CDR3 protein: CASGLTGTSRYTQYF. The CDR3 DNA is TGTGCCAGCGGACTAACCGGGACTAGTCGATATACGCAGTATTTT.

This clonotype was detected only a few times. This sequence joins TRBV7-2 and TRBJ1-2; D is unresolved. Germline V gene data show CDR1 as SGHTA and CDR2 as FQGNSA. V lost 1 base and J lost 5, with 8 bases in between. The CDR3 totals 13 residues. The CDR3 DNA reads as TGTGCCAGCAGCTTAGGTATAGGGTATGGCTACACCTTC. This encodes CASSLGIGYGYTF. Based on the CDR3 plus reference TRBV7-2 and TRBJ1-2, the full variable domain is GAGVSQSPSNKVTEKGKDVELRCDPISGHTALYWYRQSLGQGLEFLIYFQGNSAPDKSGLPSDRFSAERTGGSVSTLTIQRTQQEDSAVYLCASSLGIGYGYTFGSGTRLTVV.

This chain uses TRBV9 with TRBJ1-2; 7 bases agree with TRBD1. This CDR3 has 14 residues. Germline V lookup: CDR1 SGDLS, CDR2 YYNGEE. The ends lost 3 bases at V and 6 bases at J; junction bases unmatched: 8. The CDR3 sequence: CASSARRQGDGYTF. The DNA for the CDR3 is TGTGCCAGCAGCGCTCGACGACAGGGAGATGGCTACACCTTC.